This T cell receptor beta chain derives from a study of Ad26.COV2.S vaccination and SARS-CoV-2 variants. Across the study: Trial arm assignment for the donor was COV1001 Ad26.COV2.S. Ad26.COV2.S shots went into the muscle once or twice, 56 days apart.

Measured with immunoSEQ multiplex PCR; TCRdb has only the in-frame clones, and not every one. The sample contains around 300,000 clones, approximately 87% of which appear only once. Indicated treatment: about 20 received Ad26.COV2.S at low or high dose, single or two shots; 5 received placebo; per-sample allocation not given. On day 63 after the first injection, vaccine and placebo recipients gave samples. Comment on this clone: Its antigen remains unidentified.

Study observations and caveats: Vaccine recipients had higher spike-specific TCR breadth than placebo recipients.

This CDR3 comprises 15 residues. Germline lookup yields CDR1 SGHAT and CDR2 FQNNGV. The V end was cut by 1 base, the J end by 2 bases, with 12 bases between. The TCR was taken from a person aged 18 to 65 who received the Ad26.COV2.S COVID-19 vaccine or a placebo. V and J are TRBV11-2 and TRBJ2-7, with D possibly matching TRBD2 (6 bases). Material: peripheral blood, obtained in a trial of Ad26.COV2.S vaccine versus placebo. CDR3 sequence (DNA): TGTGCCAGCAGCTTAGGGGTGGGCGGGGCCTACGAGCAGTACTTC. The encoded protein is CASSLGVGGAYEQYF.